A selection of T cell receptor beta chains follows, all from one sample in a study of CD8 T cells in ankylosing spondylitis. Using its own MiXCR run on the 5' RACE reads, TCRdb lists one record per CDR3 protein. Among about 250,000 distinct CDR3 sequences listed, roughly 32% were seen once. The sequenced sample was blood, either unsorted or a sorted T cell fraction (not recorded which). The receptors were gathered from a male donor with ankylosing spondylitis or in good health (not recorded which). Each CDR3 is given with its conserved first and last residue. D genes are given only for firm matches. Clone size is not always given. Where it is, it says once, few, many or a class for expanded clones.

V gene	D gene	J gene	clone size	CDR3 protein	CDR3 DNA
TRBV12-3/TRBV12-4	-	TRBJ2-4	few	CASSPPGHLAKNIQYF	TGTGCCAGCAGTCCCCCGGGACACCTAGCCAAAAACATTCAGTACTTC
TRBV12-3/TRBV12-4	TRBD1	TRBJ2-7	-	CASSSPPRQGIYEQYF	TGTGCCAGCAGTAGCCCCCCACGACAGGGCATCTACGAGCAGTACTTC
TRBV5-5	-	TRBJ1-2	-	CASSDPRGAVIYTF	TGTGCCAGCAGCGATCCCAGAGGCGCAGTAATCTACACCTTC
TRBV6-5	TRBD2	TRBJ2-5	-	CASSYDSGGETQYF	TGTGCCAGCAGTTATGATAGCGGGGGAGAGACCCAGTACTTC
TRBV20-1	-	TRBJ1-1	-	CSAPSRATEAFF	TGCAGTGCCCCCTCCAGGGCTACTGAAGCTTTCTTT
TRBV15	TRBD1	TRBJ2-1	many	CATSRVGDSGFNEQFF	TGTGCCACCAGCAGAGTAGGGGACAGTGGCTTCAATGAGCAGTTCTTC
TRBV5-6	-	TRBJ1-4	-	CASSLGLWAANEKLFF	TGTGCCAGCAGCTTGGGACTCTGGGCAGCTAATGAAAAACTGTTTTTT
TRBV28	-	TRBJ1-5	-	CASSPTNYRVGQPQHF	TGTGCCAGCAGTCCGACAAATTACAGGGTAGGTCAGCCCCAGCATTTT
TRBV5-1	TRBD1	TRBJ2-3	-	CASSLADRASTDTQYF	TGCGCCAGCAGCTTGGCGGACAGGGCAAGCACAGATACGCAGTATTTT
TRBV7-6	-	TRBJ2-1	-	CASSSRLKTGEQFF	TGTGCCAGCAGCTCCCGACTAAAAACGGGTGAGCAGTTCTTC